One sample yielded the 16 T cell receptor beta chains listed below, sequenced in a study of blood T cell repertoires in COVID-19. Only in-frame clones appear in the TCRdb table, and some are missing; sequencing was by immunoSEQ multiplex PCR. The table records more than 65,000 clones, around 85% of them present only once. Sequencing was performed on peripheral blood. The receptors shown here come from a woman of 80 years or more with active or convalescent COVID-19.

As concerns this clone: A junction boundary mismatches the germline segment, possibly from a read error. The chain employs TRBV5-1 and TRBJ2-7; D is possibly TRBD2 (6 bases). The germline CDR1 and CDR2 sequences are SGHRS and YFSETQ. This CDR3 contains 11 residues. The CDR3 sequence: CASSLGLEQYF. CDR3 coding DNA: TGCGCCAGCAGTTTGGGACTCGAGCAGTACTTC.

V is TRBV5-4 and J is TRBJ2-1; D is possibly TRBD1 (6 bases). V was cut by 3 bases and J by 1 base, with 11 bases left in between. The CDR3 extends over 15 amino acids. The germline CDR1 and CDR2 sequences are SGHNT and YYREEE (reference sequence). CDR3 in DNA: TGTGCCAGCAGCTCGGACAGTGCGTCCTACAATGAGCAGTTCTTC. As protein: CASSSDSASYNEQFF. Variable domain in full (rest from reference TRBV5-4 and TRBJ2-1): ETGVTQSPTHLIKTRGQQVTLRCSSQSGHNTVSWYQQALGQGPQFIFQYYREEENGRGNFPPRFSGLQFPNYSSELNVNALELDDSALYLCASSSDSASYNEQFFGPGTRLTVL.

This chain uses TRBV3-1 (or the pseudogene TRBV3-2) with TRBJ2-2, with 8 bases matching TRBD1. The CDR3 has 20 residues. After removal of 1 base from V and 5 bases from J, the junction contained 18 bases not matched to a gene. The germline gives CDR1 LGHDT, CDR2 YNNKEL (reference sequence). The CDR3 loop reads CASSQVYGTGPRRRTGELFF. The CDR3 nucleotides read TGTGCCAGCAGCCAAGTATATGGGACAGGCCCCCGAAGGAGGACCGGGGAGCTGTTTTTT.

The chain is built from TRBV5-1 and TRBJ1-6, with unresolved D. The germline V and J ends were trimmed by 2 bases and 6 bases, with 9 bases remaining between them. The CDR3 is made up of 14 amino acids. Germline V gives CDR1 SGHRS, CDR2 YFSETQ. In nucleotides, the CDR3 is TGCGCCAGCAGCTTCGAGGGCCCTAATTCACCCCTCCACTTT. Translated: CASSFEGPNSPLHF. The full variable domain, completed using reference TRBV5-1 and TRBJ1-6, is KAGVTQTPRYLIKTRGQQVTLSCSPISGHRSVSWYQQTPGQGLQFLFEYFSETQRNKGNFPGRFSGRQFSNSRSEMNVSTLELGDSALYLCASSFEGPNSPLHFGNGTRLTVT.

This chain joins TRBV6-1 and TRBJ1-6, with 8 nucleotides matching TRBD1. With V trimmed by 0 bases and J by 9 bases, 7 bases remained unmatched. The germline gives CDR1 MNHNS, CDR2 SASEGT. CDR3 length: 16 residues. In DNA form, the CDR3 reads TGTGCCAGCAGTGAAGCTACTGGACAGGGCGTTTCACCCCTCCACTTT. Translated, it gives CASSEATGQGVSPLHF.

This clone was picked up a small number of times. The rearrangement links TRBV12-5 to TRBJ1-1, with 7 positions matching TRBD1. In germline, CDR1 is LGHNT, CDR2 FRNRAP. V lost 2 bases, J lost 4 bases, and 4 bases stayed unmatched. The CDR3 covers 14 residues. The CDR3 sequence is CASGLQGGITEAFF. CDR3 DNA: TGTGCTAGTGGTTTGCAAGGGGGCATCACTGAAGCTTTCTTT.

The table lists this clone with a count of one. This chain links TRBV28 with TRBJ1-2; D ambiguous. V dropped 2 bases and J dropped 4 bases, with 11 bases sitting between them. The germline CDR1 and CDR2 sequences are MDHEN and SYDVKM. The CDR3 consists of 14 residues. The CDR3 here is CASSLGWSPYGYTF. In DNA form, the CDR3 reads TGTGCCAGCAGTTTAGGTTGGAGCCCCTATGGCTACACCTTC.

The count of this clone is one. The chain joins TRBV6-2 or TRBV6-3 to TRBJ2-1; TRBD1 matches 9 bases. J lost 15 bases, V lost 4 bases, and 10 bases had no gene match. The CDR3 consists of 13 residues. Germline V gene sequence: CDR1 MNHEY, CDR2 SVGEGT. CDR3 sequence (DNA): TGTGCCAGCAGTTCCCGCCCGGGACAGGGTACGTTCTTC. Translation gives CASSSRPGQGTFF.

This clone occurred once. The rearrangement joins TRBV2 to TRBJ2-1; 11 bases line up with TRBD1. Trimming removed 7 bases from V and 3 bases from J; junction bases left unmatched: 5. The length of the CDR3 is 15 residues. Germline V CDR1 and CDR2: SNHLY, FYNNEI. Written as DNA, the CDR3 is TGTGCCAGCATGAGGACAGGGGGCCTCTACAATGAGCAGTTCTTC. This encodes CASMRTGGLYNEQFF. The full variable domain, its missing parts supplied by reference TRBV2 and TRBJ2-1, is EPEVTQTPSHQVTQMGQEVILRCVPISNHLYFYWYRQILGQKVEFLVSFYNNEISEKSEIFDDQFSVERPDGSNFTLKIRSTKLEDSAMYFCASMRTGGLYNEQFFGPGTRLTVL.

The chain joins TRBV19 to TRBJ2-2, with 11 bases matching TRBD2. CDR3 size: 17 residues. V gave up 1 base and J gave up 4 bases; unmatched junction bases: 5. Germline-derived CDR1 and CDR2 are LNHDA and SQIVND (reference sequence). The CDR3 coding sequence is TGTGCCAGTAGTATAGGGAGACTAGCGGGACGCACCGGGGAGCTGTTTTTT. The encoded protein is CASSIGRLAGRTGELFF.

The chain couples TRBV7-2 to TRBJ2-1; 10 bases are a match to TRBD2. The ends lost 5 bases at V and 4 bases at J; junction bases unmatched: 17. Germline assignment: CDR1 SGHTA and CDR2 FQGNSA. The CDR3 contains 19 residues. DNA of the CDR3: TGTGCCAGCAGCCCTAGGGCCCCTAGCGGGAGTAGAAGGTACAATGAGCAGTTCTTC. Protein: CASSPRAPSGSRRYNEQFF.

This CDR3 reads CATSRERLAANTGELFF. CDR3 DNA sequence: TGTGCCACCAGCAGGGAGAGACTAGCGGCGAACACCGGGGAGCTGTTTTTT. V gene TRBV15 combines with J gene TRBJ2-2, with 9 bases that match TRBD2. The V and J ends lost 3 bases and 0 bases, in that order; junction bases with no gene match: 5. Germline CDR1 reads LNHNV; CDR2 reads YYDKDF (reference sequence). This CDR3 region has 17 residues.

The rearrangement uses TRBV5-4 and TRBJ1-2; 7 bases line up with TRBD1. Germline V lookup: CDR1 SGHNT, CDR2 YYREEE (reference sequence). The CDR3 spans 16 residues. The junction had 8 bases not matched to a gene; V was cut back by 3 bases and J by 0 bases. This chain's CDR3 is CASSSGTEKANYGYTF. CDR3 sequence (DNA): TGTGCCAGCAGCTCCGGGACAGAAAAAGCTAACTATGGCTACACCTTC.

Written as DNA, the CDR3 is TGTGCCAGCAGTTTTGGGGGACAGGCGTACTCTGGAAACACCATATATTTT. Protein sequence: CASSFGGQAYSGNTIYF. The chain uses TRBV28 and TRBJ1-3; TRBD1 matches at 8 bases. The CDR3 is 17 residues long. V lost 3 bases and J lost 0; bases outside the gene matches: 7. Germline CDR1 MDHEN, CDR2 SYDVKM.

This chain connects TRBV10-3 to TRBJ1-6; 7 bases map to TRBD1. Germline V CDR1 and CDR2: ENHRY, SYGVKD. This CDR3 spans 16 amino acids. The trim removed 0 bases at V and 6 bases at J, leaving 5 bases unmatched. CDR3 residues: CAISESTGQLNSPLHF. For the CDR3, the DNA is TGTGCCATCAGTGAGTCGACGGGACAGCTTAATTCACCCCTCCACTTT.

The chain has TRBV3-1 (or the pseudogene TRBV3-2) and TRBJ2-7, with 7 positions matching TRBD2. Germline trimming cut 5 bases from V and 3 bases from J; bases unmatched to any gene: 10. The CDR3 has 15 residues. CDR1 is LGHDT and CDR2 is YNNKEL in the germline V gene (reference sequence). CDR3 loop: CASSTLAEDFYEQYF. CDR3 nucleotide sequence: TGTGCCAGCAGCACCCTAGCGGAGGATTTCTACGAGCAGTACTTC.